This T cell receptor beta chain was identified in a study of shared clonotypes between healthy human individuals. Background on the study: Every donor yielded three CD4 naive, three CD4 memory, two CD8 naive and one CD8 memory plate. Study-wide results and limits: An expected dependence of interdonor clonotype sharing on sequencing depth was noted.

This clone occurred once. Its antigen is not known. Sequencing used immunoSEQ multiplex PCR; TCRdb keeps in-frame clones, though not all of them. The data show a few million clones, 93% seen once. In germline, CDR1 is SEHNR, CDR2 FQNEAQ (reference sequence). With 7 bases clipped from V and 4 bases from J, the junction kept 6 bases outside the gene matches. The CDR3 sequence is 14 residues long. In the naive CD8 group, cells lacked CD45RO and were positively selected for CCR7, so terminally differentiated effector memory CD45RA+ cells were left out. V and J are TRBV7-9 and TRBJ2-5; 10 positions agree with TRBD1. Sequenced input: naive CD8+ T cells from PBMCs. The source is a young man in good health. Some clones in this sample may be carry-over from other donors' samples. CDR3 nucleotides: TGTGCCAGCACCAAATGGGACAGGGGAGAGACCCAGTACTTC. It encodes CASTKWDRGETQYF.